What follows describes a single T cell receptor beta chain. The record originates from a study of blood T cell repertoires in COVID-19. Overall study: Some COVID-19 samples were acute and others convalescent; all came from the United States, Italy and Spain. PBMCs, B-cell-depleted T cells, or T cells were the source of the cDNA or gDNA that made up the material.

Germline V gene data show CDR1 as KGHSH and CDR2 as LQKENI. V shed 5 bases and J shed 4 bases, with 5 bases lying between them. The CDR3 has 12 residues. Authors' methods: The assay estimated nucleated cells by amplifying reference gene primers. Produced via immunoSEQ multiplex PCR; TCRdb's table is partial and in-frame only. V, J and clone size are those of that table, while D and trimming were read from the DNA. The sample yields 200,000 to 250,000 clones, more than 70% seen once. The clonotype was recovered from a woman older than 75 with COVID-19, enrolled during active disease. The source material was peripheral blood. This chain links TRBV18 with TRBJ1-4, with D unclear. The CDR3 coding sequence is TGTGCCAGCTCAATAATTAATGAAAAACTGTTTTTT. Protein sequence: CASSIINEKLFF.